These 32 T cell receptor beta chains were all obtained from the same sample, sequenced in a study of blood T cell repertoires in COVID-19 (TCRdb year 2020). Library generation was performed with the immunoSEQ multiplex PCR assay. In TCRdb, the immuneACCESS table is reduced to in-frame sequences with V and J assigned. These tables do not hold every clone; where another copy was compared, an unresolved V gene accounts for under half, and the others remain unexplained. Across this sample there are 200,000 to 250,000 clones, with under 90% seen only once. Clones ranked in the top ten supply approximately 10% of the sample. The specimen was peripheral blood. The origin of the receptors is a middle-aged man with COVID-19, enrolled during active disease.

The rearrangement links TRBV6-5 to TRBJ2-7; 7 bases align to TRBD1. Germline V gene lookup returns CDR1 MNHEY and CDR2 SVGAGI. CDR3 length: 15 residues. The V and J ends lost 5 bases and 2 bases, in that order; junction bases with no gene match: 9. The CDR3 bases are TGTGCCAGCAGTAAACCGGGACAGTATCCCTACGAGCAGTACTTC. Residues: CASSKPGQYPYEQYF.

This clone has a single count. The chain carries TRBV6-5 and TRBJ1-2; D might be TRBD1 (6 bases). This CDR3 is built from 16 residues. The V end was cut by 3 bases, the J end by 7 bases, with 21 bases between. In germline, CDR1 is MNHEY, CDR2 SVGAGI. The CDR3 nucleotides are TGTGCCAGCAGTTATGTAAGCATTGGGGGCGCTGCTGGCTACACCTTC. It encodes CASSYVSIGGAAGYTF.

The chain's CDR3 is CASSPGKSRSEAFF. DNA for the CDR3: TGTGCCAGTAGTCCGGGGAAATCAAGAAGTGAAGCTTTCTTT. The V and J genes are TRBV19 and TRBJ1-1; D not resolved. The V gene lost 5 bases and the J gene lost 7 bases, with 17 bases spanning the gap. CDR1 and CDR2 from the germline V gene are LNHDA and SQIVND (reference sequence). The CDR3 contains 14 residues.

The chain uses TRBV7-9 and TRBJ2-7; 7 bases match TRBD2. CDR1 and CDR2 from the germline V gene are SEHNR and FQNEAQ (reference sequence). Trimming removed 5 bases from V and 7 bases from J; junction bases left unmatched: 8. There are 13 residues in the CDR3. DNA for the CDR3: TGTGCCAGCAGCCCTCTTAGCGGGTCGGAGCAGTACTTC. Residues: CASSPLSGSEQYF.

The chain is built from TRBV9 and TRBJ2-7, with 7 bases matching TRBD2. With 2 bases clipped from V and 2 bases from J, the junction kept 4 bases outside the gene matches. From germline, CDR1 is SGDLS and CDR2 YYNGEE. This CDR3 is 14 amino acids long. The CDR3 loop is CASSVQAGPYEQYF. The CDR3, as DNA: TGTGCCAGCAGCGTGCAAGCGGGGCCCTACGAGCAGTACTTC.

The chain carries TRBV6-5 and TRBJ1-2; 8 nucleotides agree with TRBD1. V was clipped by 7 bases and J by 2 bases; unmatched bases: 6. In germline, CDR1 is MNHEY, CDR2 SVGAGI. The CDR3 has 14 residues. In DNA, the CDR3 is TGTGCCAGCACTTCGGACAGGGTCAACTATGGCTACACCTTC. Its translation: CASTSDRVNYGYTF.

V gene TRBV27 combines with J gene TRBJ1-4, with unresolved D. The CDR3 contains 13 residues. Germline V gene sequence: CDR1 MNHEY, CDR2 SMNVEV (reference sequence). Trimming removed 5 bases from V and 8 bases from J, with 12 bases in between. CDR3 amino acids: CASSKAGGEKLFF. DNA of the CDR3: TGTGCCAGCAGTAAGGCGGGCGGGGAAAAACTGTTTTTT.

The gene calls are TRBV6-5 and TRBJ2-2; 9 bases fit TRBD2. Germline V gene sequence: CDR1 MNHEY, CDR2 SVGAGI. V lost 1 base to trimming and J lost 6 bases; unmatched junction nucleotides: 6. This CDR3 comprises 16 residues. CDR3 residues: CASSYLSGGPPGELFF. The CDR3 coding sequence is TGTGCCAGCAGTTACTTAAGCGGGGGGCCCCCCGGGGAGCTGTTTTTT.

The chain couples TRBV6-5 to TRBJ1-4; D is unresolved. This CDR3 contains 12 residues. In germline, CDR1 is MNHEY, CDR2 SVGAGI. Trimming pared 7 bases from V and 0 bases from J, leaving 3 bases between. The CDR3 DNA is TGTGCCAGCACCTCAACTAATGAAAAACTGTTTTTT. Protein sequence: CASTSTNEKLFF.

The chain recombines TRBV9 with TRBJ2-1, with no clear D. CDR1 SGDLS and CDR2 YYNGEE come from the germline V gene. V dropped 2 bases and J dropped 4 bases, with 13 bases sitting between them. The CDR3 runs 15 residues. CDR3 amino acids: CASSVELADYNEQFF. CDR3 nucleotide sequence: TGTGCCAGCAGCGTTGAACTCGCGGATTACAATGAGCAGTTCTTC.

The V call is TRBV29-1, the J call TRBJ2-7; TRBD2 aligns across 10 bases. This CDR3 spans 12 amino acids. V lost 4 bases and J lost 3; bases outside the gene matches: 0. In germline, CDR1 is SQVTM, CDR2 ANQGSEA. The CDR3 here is CSVGTSGYEQYF. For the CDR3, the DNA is TGCAGCGTTGGGACTAGCGGCTACGAGCAGTACTTC.

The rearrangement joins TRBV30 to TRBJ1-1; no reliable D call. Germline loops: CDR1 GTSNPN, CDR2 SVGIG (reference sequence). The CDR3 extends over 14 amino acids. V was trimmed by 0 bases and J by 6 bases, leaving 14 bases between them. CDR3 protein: CAWSVAEYGAEAFF. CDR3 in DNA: TGTGCCTGGAGTGTAGCGGAGTACGGGGCTGAAGCTTTCTTT.

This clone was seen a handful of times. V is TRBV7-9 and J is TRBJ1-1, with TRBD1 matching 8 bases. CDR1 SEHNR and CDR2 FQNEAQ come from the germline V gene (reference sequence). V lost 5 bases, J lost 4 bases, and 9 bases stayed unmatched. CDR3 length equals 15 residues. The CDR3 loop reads CASSDWTGSVTEAFF. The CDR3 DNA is TGTGCCAGCAGCGATTGGACAGGGTCGGTCACTGAAGCTTTCTTT.

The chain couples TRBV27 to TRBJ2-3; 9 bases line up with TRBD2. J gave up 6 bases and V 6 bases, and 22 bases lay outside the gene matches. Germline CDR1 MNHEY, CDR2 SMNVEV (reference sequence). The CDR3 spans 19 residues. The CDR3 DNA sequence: TGTGCCAGCAGCTCCCTTTGGGGGCTAGCGGGATCAGGGGTGGATACGCAGTATTTT. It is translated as CASSSLWGLAGSGVDTQYF.

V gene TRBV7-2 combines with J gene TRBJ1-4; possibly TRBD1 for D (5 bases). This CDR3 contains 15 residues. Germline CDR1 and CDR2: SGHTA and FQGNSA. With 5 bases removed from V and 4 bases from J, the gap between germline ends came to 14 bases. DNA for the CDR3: TGTGCCAGCAGCCCCCGACAGAGATATAATGAAAAACTGTTTTTT. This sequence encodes CASSPRQRYNEKLFF.

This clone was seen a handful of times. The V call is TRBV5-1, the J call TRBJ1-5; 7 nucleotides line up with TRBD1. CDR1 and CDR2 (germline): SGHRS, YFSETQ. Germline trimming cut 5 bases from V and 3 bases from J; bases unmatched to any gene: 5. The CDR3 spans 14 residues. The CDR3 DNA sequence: TGCGCCAGCAGTCCGGACAGGCCCAATCAGCCCCAGCATTTT. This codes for CASSPDRPNQPQHF.

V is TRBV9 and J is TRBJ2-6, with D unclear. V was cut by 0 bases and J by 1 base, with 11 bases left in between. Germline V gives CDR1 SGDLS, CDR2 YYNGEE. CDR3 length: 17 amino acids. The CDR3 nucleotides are TGTGCCAGCAGCGTAGCTACGTTGAAGTCTGGGGCCAACGTCCTGACTTTC. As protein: CASSVATLKSGANVLTF.

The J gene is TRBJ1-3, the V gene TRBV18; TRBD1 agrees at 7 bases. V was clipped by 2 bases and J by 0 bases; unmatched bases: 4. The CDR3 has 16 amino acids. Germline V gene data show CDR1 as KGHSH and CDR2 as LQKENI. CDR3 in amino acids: CASSPSRGASGNTIYF. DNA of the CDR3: TGTGCCAGCTCACCAAGCAGGGGGGCCTCTGGAAACACCATATATTTT.

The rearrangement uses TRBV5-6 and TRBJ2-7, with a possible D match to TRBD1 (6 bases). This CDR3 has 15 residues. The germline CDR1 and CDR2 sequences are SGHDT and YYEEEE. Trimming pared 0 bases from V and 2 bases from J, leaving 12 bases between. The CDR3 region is CASSLGGDTTYEQYF. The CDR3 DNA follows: TGTGCCAGCAGCTTGGGTGGGGACACCACCTACGAGCAGTACTTC.

The CDR3 reads CASSLLGLRNTEAFF. The CDR3 DNA is TGTGCCAGCAGCTTGTTGGGCCTAAGGAACACTGAAGCTTTCTTT. This chain joins TRBV5-4 and TRBJ1-1; D not resolved. Germline loops: CDR1 SGHNT, CDR2 YYREEE (reference sequence). This CDR3 comprises 15 residues. The ends were cut back, 1 base at V and 1 base at J, with 11 bases in the middle. Together with reference TRBV5-4 and TRBJ1-1, the CDR3 gives the full variable domain: ETGVTQSPTHLIKTRGQQVTLRCSSQSGHNTVSWYQQALGQGPQFIFQYYREEENGRGNFPPRFSGLQFPNYSSELNVNALELDDSALYLCASSLLGLRNTEAFFGQGTRLTVV.

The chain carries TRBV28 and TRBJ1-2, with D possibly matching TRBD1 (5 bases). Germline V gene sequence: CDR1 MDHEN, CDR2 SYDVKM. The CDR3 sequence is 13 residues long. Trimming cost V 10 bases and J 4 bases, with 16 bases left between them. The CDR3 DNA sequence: TGTGCCACTGCCGGGGGACCGCTCTATGGCTACACCTTC. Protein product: CATAGGPLYGYTF.

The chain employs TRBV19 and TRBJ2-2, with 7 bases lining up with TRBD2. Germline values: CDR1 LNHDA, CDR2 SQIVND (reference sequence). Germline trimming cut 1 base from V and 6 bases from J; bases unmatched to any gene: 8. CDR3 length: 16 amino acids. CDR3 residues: CASSIGRGFVPGELFF. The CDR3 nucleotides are TGTGCCAGTAGTATAGGGCGGGGGTTTGTTCCCGGGGAGCTGTTTTTT.

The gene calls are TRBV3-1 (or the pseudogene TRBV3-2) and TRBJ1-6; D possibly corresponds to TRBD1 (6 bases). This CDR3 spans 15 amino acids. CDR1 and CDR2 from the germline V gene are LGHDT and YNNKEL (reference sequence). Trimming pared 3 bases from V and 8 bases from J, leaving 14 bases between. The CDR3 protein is CASSHAGGQDSPLHF. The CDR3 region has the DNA TGTGCCAGCAGCCACGCCGGGGGGCAAGATTCACCCCTCCACTTT.

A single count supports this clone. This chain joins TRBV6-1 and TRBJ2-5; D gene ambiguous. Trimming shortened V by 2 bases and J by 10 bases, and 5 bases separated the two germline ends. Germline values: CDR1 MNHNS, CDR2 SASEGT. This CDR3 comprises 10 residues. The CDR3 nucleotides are TGTGCCAGCAGTGAACCGCGCCAGTACTTC. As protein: CASSEPRQYF.

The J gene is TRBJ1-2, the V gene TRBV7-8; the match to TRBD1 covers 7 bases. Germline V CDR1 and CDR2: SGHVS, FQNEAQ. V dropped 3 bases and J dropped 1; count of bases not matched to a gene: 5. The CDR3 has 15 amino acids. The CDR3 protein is CASSFDRALNYGYTF. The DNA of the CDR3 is TGTGCCAGCAGCTTCGACAGGGCTCTTAACTATGGCTACACCTTC.

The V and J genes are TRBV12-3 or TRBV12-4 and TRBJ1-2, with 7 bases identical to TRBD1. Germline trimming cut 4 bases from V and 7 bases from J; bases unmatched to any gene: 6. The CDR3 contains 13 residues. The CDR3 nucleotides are TGTGCCAGCAGTTCAGGGGGTCCGGGTGGCTACACCTTC. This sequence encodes CASSSGGPGGYTF.

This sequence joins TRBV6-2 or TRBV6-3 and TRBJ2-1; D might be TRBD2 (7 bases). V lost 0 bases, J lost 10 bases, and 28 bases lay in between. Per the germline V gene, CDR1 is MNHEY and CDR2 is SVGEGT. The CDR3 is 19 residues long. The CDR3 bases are TGTGCCAGCAGTTACTCGCCCGCGAGAGGGGGGAGGGGCGGCAGGGAGCAGTTCTTC. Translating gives CASSYSPARGGRGGREQFF.

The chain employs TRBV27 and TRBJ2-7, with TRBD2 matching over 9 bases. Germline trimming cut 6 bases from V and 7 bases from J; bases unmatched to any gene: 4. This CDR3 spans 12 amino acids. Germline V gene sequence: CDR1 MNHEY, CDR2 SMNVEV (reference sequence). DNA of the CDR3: TGTGCCAGCAGGCGGACTAGCGATGAGCAGTACTTC. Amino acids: CASRRTSDEQYF.

The CDR3 coding sequence is TGTGCCAGCAGCCGAAGTCAGGGGCGGGAGACCCAGTACTTC. Protein sequence: CASSRSQGRETQYF. This chain connects TRBV7-9 to TRBJ2-5, with D possibly TRBD1 on 6 matching bases. In germline, CDR1 is SEHNR, CDR2 FQNEAQ (reference sequence). The CDR3 extends over 14 amino acids. The ends were cut back, 5 bases at V and 5 bases at J, with 15 bases in the middle.

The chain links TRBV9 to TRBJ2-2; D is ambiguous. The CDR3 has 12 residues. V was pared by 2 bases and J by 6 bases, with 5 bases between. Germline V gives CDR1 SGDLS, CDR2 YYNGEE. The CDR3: CASSVFPGELFF. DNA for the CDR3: TGTGCCAGCAGCGTCTTTCCCGGGGAGCTGTTTTTT.

The CDR3 DNA reads as TGTGCCAGCAGTTACAGGGTGAACACTGAAGCTTTCTTT. Amino acids: CASSYRVNTEAFF. This sequence joins TRBV27 and TRBJ1-1, with TRBD1 as a possible D gene (6 bases). Deletions cut 4 bases from V and 0 bases from J, with 6 bases between. This CDR3 contains 13 residues. Germline CDR1 MNHEY, CDR2 SMNVEV (reference sequence).

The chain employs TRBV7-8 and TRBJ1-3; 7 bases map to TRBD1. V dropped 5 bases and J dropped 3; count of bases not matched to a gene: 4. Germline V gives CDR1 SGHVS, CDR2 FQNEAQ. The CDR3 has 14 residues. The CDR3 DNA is TGTGCCAGCAGCGGTACAGGGGATGGAAACACCATATATTTT. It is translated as CASSGTGDGNTIYF.